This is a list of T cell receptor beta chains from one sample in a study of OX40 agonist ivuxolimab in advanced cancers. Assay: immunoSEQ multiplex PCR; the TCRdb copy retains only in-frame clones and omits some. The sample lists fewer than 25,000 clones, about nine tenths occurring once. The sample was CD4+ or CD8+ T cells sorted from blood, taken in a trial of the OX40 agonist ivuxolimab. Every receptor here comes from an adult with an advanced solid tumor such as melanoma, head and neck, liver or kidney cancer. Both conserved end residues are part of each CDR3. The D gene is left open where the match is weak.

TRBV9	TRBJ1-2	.	CASSVGGITNYGYTF
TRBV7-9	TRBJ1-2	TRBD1	CASSPSGGRDYGYTF
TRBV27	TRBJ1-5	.	CASTGLSNQPQHF
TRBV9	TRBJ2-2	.	CASSVVTGELFF
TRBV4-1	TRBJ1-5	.	CASSQEGRARNQPQHF
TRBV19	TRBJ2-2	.	CASRVGGTGELFF
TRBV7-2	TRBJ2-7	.	CASSLEVSLYGAYEQYF
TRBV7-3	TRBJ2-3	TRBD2	CASSLKRGAEGDTQYF
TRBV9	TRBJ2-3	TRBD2	CASSVAGGASTDTQYF
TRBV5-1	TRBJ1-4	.	CASSLGGEKLFF
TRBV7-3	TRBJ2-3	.	CASSPGGGPTDTQYF
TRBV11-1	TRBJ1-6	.	CANEGIDSPLHF
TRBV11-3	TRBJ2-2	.	CASSFRRGVGAGELFF
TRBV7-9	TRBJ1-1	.	CASSLLEDTEAFF
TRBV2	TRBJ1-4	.	CASSGSRQRTNEKLFF
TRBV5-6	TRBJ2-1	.	CASSLGLLQDNEQFF
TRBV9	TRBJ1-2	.	CASWGGDRTNYGYTF
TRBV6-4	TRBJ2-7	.	CASREAPHEQYF
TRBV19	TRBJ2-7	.	CASSIGAHEQYF
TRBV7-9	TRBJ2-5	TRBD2	CASSVTSGGASETQYF
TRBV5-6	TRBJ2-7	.	CASSWGVRDVDEQYF
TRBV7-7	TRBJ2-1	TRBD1	CASSQTGSSYNEQFF
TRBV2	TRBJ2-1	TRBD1	CATRNVGTGTDVEQFF
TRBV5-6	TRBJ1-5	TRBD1	CASSAWDRGQPQHF
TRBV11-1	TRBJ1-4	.	CASTISPGGGEKLFF
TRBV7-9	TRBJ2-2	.	CASSLLVSAGNTGELFF
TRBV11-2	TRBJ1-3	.	CASSFGPYSGNTIYF
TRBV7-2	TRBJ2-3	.	CASQVSGPSTDTQYF
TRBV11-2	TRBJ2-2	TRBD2	CASSLDDGGYGELFF
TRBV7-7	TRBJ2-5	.	CASSLGGGETQYF
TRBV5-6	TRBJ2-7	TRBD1	CASSAPGQIYEQYF
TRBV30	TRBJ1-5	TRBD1	CAWSVGQGDQPQHF
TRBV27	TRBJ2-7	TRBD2	CASSIRLAGVGYEQYF
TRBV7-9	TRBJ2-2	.	CASSLELGELFF
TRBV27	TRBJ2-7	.	CASRYTVLDLYEQYF
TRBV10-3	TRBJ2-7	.	CAISEDNGVVYEQYF
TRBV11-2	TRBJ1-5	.	CASSLAYGAQQPQHF
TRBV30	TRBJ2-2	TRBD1	CAWSSQGTGGRTANTGELFF
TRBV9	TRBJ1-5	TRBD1	CASSAGTVNQPQHF
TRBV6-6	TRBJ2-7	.	CASSWSVLAENYEQYF
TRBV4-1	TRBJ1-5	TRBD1	CASSQVQGVTQPQHF
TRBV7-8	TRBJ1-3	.	CASSLMGSGNTIYF
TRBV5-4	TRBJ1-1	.	CASSRLINTEAFF